The table lists the clone carrying this T cell receptor (beta chain) with a count of one. The sample originates from a study of blood T cell repertoires in COVID-19. Study in general: From T cells, B-cell-depleted T cells, or PBMCs came the material, which was cDNA or gDNA.

The CDR3 is 18 residues long. From germline, CDR1 is LGHNA and CDR2 YSLEER. V lost 1 base and J lost 6, with 24 bases in between. Per the original methods: Amplification with reference gene primers provided the estimates of nucleated cell counts. Data came from immunoSEQ multiplex PCR; TCRdb stores just in-frame clones and leaves some out. Clone size and V and J calls were adopted from that table, with D and trimming inferred from the DNA. In the table there are about 76,000 clones, about 88% of which are singletons. The chain has TRBV4-3 and TRBJ1-2; TRBD1 is a possible D gene (6 bases). The receptor was derived from a human donor in a cohort sampled during active COVID-19. The sequencing input was peripheral blood. The CDR3 here is CASSQASLTSGGVDGYTF. In DNA form, the CDR3 reads TGCGCCAGCAGCCAAGCTTCCTTAACTTCGGGGGGCGTAGATGGCTACACCTTC.